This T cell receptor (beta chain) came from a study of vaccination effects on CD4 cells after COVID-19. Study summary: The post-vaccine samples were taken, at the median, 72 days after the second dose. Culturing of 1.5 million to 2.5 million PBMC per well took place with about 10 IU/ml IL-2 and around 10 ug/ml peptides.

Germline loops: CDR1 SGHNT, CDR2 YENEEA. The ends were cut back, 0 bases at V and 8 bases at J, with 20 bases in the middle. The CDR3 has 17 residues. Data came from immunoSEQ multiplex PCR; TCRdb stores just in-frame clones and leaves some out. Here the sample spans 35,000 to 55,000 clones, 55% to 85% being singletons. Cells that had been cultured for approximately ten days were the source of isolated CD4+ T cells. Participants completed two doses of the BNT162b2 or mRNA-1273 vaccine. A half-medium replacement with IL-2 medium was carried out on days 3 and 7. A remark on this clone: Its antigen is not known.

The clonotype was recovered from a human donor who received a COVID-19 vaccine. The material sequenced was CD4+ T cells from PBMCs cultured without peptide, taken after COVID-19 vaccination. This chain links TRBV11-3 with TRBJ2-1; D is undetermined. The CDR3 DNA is TGTGCCAGCAGCTTAGATGGGGAACTGCAATCCCTCTATGAGCAGTTCTTC. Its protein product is CASSLDGELQSLYEQFF.